The entry that follows covers one TCR beta chain sequence. A much more abundant neighbour one base away suggests this may be a read error. The sample comes from a study of blood T cells in healthy people across ages. The germline V gene encodes CDR1 SQVTM and CDR2 ANQGSEA. The CDR3 consists of 19 residues. Primed by a sample-barcoded 5' primer and a J-beta primer mix, a second PCR proceeded for 7 to 11 cycles. TCRdb passed the 5' RACE reads through MiXCR, listing each CDR3 protein once. The sample contains 2 million or so distinct CDR3 sequences, around 48% of which appear only once. Material for sequencing was blood. The chain recombines TRBV29-1 with TRBJ2-5; D may be TRBD1 (5 bases). The J call may be wrong; the DNA end is better matched by TRBJ2-1. This TCR derives from a woman between 40 and 50 years old in good health. CDR3 loop: CSAFWGPPFEDDIQETQFF. In DNA, the CDR3 is TGCAGCGCCTTTTGGGGCCCCCCTTTTGAGGATGACATCCAAGAGACCCAGTTCTTC.